The clone carrying this T cell receptor beta chain was recorded at least ten times. The source of the sample is a study of T cells in Graves' hyperthyroidism and ophthalmopathy. Stable Graves' hyperthyroidism denoted no ophthalmopathy progression over 18 months. The hyperthyroidism was newly diagnosed and had lasted under 2 months; the patients were aged 18 to 65. Researchers amplified the TCR beta CDR3 regions from RNA transcripts. HTBI primers were used for first-round RT-PCR of the TCR CDR3. TCRdb used MiXCR to reprocess the multiplex PCR reads, holding one entry per CDR3 protein. Among about 400,000 distinct CDR3 sequences listed, more than 13% were seen once. V was cut by 3 bases and J by 2 bases, with 11 bases left in between. Germline CDR1 and CDR2: KGHDR and SFDVKD. CDR3 length: 15 residues.

The V call is TRBV24-1, the J call TRBJ2-3; D is uncertain. The sample comprised blood. The sequence derives from a woman aged 25 to 39 with Graves' hyperthyroidism. The CDR3 region has the DNA TGTGCCACCAGTGATGTGCTCAGTACCACAGATACGCAGTATTTT. Translating it yields CATSDVLSTTDTQYF.